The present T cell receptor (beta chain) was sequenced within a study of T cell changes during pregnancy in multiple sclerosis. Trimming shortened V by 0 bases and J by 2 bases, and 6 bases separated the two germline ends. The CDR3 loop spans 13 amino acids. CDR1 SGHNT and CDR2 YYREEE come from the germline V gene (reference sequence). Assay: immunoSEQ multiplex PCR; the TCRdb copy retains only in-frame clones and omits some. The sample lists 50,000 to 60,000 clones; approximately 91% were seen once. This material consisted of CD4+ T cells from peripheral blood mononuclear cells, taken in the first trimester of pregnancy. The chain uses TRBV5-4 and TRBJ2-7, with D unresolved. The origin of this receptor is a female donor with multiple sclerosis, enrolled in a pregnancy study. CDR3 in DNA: TGTGCCAGCAGCTTGGGCGAAGCCTACGAGCAGTACTTC. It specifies CASSLGEAYEQYF.